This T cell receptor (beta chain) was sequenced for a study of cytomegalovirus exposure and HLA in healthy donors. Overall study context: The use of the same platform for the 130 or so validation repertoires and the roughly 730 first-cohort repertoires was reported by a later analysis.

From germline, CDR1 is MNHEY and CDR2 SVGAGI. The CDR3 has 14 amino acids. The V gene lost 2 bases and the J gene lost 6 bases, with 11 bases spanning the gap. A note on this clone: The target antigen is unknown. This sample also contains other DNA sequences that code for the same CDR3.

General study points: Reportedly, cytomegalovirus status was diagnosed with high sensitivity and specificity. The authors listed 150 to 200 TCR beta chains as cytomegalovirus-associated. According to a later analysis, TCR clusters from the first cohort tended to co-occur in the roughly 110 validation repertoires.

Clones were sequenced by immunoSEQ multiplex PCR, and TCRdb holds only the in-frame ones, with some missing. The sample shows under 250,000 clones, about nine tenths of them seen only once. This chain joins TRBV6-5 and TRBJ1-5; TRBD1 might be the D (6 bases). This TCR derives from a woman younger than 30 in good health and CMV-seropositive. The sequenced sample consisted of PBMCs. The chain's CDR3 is CASSYSQGSQPQHF. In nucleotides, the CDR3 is TGTGCCAGCAGTTACAGCCAGGGGTCTCAGCCCCAGCATTTT.